The rows below give T cell receptor beta chains drawn from one sample of a study of cytomegalovirus exposure and HLA in healthy donors. TCRdb keeps only in-frame clones here, not all; method: immunoSEQ multiplex PCR. The profile shows 150,000 to 200,000 clones, roughly 83% of them singletons. Sequencing input: PBMCs. These receptors came from a woman aged 45-65 years in good health and CMV-seronegative. CDR3s include the opening cysteine and the closing phenylalanine or tryptophan. The D gene is left open where the match is weak. Where a row states a size, it is once, few, many or the class of an expanded clone; other rows omit it.

TRBD2,TRBV5-1,NA,TRBJ2-2,CASSLDLAGSTGELFF,TGCGCCAGCAGCTTGGATCTAGCGGGGAGCACCGGGGAGCTGTTTTTT
NA,TRBV5-4,NA,TRBJ1-2,CASSPGPILSVDCGYTF,TGTGCCAGCAGCCCAGGACCGATTTTATCGGTGGACTGTGGCTACACCTTC
TRBD1,TRBV27,NA,TRBJ1-5,CASSADRGNQPQHF,TGTGCCAGCAGTGCCGACAGGGGGAATCAGCCCCAGCATTTT
TRBD2,TRBV4-2,NA,TRBJ2-1,CASSQEGRAITEQFF,TGTGCCAGCAGCCAAGAGGGGAGGGCCATCACTGAGCAGTTCTTC
NA,TRBV18,NA,TRBJ2-2,CASSTLELSSNTGELFF,TGTGCCAGCTCCACCCTCGAGTTGAGTTCGAACACCGGGGAGCTGTTTTTT
NA,TRBV7-2,once,TRBJ1-1,CASSPGGTPSNTEAFF,TGTGCCAGCAGCCCCGGGGGGACCCCGTCAAACACTGAAGCTTTCTTT
NA,TRBV9,once,TRBJ1-2,CASSVGLTGGYTF,TGTGCCAGCAGCGTAGGACTAACCGGGGGCTACACCTTC
NA,TRBV28,NA,TRBJ2-1,CASSLSPGMDEQFF,TGTGCCAGCAGTTTATCCCCCGGTATGGATGAGCAGTTCTTC
NA,TRBV19,NA,TRBJ2-6,CASSIAGGSGANVLTF,TGTGCCAGTAGTATCGCAGGAGGCTCTGGGGCCAACGTCCTGACTTTC
NA,TRBV7-2,NA,TRBJ1-2,CASSPRLPTGGYTF,TGTGCCAGCAGCCCCCGTCTCCCTACGGGGGGCTACACCTTC
NA,TRBV4-1,NA,TRBJ1-2,CASSQDASGTGSGYTF,TGCGCCAGCAGCCAAGATGCATCGGGTACAGGGTCGGGCTACACCTTC
NA,TRBV6-5,NA,TRBJ2-7,CASRYVQGNEQYF,TGTGCCAGCAGATACGTACAGGGTAACGAGCAGTACTTC
NA,TRBV5-1,few,TRBJ1-1,CASSLTGNTEAFF,TGCGCCAGCAGCTTGACAGGGAACACTGAAGCTTTCTTT
TRBD2,TRBV28,NA,TRBJ2-1,CASSQWTSGIYNEQFF,TGTGCCAGCAGCCAGTGGACTAGCGGGATATACAATGAGCAGTTCTTC
NA,TRBV28,few,TRBJ1-4,CASSGSSEKLFF,TGTGCCAGCAGTGGCTCCAGTGAAAAACTGTTTTTT
NA,TRBV5-5,NA,TRBJ1-5,CASSFGHNSNQPQHF,TGTGCCAGCAGCTTCGGACACAATAGCAATCAGCCCCAGCATTTT
NA,TRBV11-2,NA,TRBJ2-7,CASSLSRSQGYEQYF,TGTGCCAGCAGCTTGTCCCGGTCGCAGGGATACGAGCAGTACTTC
NA,TRBV7-9,NA,TRBJ1-1,CASSRRVDVNTEAFF,TGTGCCAGCAGCCGCAGGGTCGATGTGAACACTGAAGCTTTCTTT
NA,TRBV9,NA,TRBJ1-2,CASSVERYRDNYGYTF,TGTGCCAGCAGCGTAGAACGGTACAGGGATAACTATGGCTACACCTTC
TRBD1,TRBV28,NA,TRBJ2-6,CASSTPGGTGIHRSGANVLTF,TGTGCCAGCAGCACCCCAGGGGGGACAGGGATACATAGATCTGGGGCCAACGTCCTGACTTTC
NA,TRBV2,once,TRBJ2-7,CASSSGFEQYF,TGTGCCAGCAGTTCGGGGTTCGAGCAGTACTTC
NA,TRBV11-2,NA,TRBJ2-3,CASSPYSSDTQYF,TGTGCCAGCAGTCCATACAGCTCAGATACGCAGTATTTT
NA,TRBV14,NA,TRBJ2-5,CASSQRRIQYF,TGTGCCAGCAGCCAAAGGAGGATACAGTACTTC
NA,TRBV28,once,TRBJ1-4,CASSQQGKNEKLFF,TGTGCCAGCAGCCAACAGGGAAAGAATGAAAAACTGTTTTTT
NA,TRBV5-3,NA,TRBJ1-4,CARSFRHENEKLFF,TGTGCCAGAAGCTTCAGACACGAGAATGAAAAACTGTTTTTT
TRBD2,TRBV2,few,TRBJ2-7,CASSEVRAGGLGEQYF,TGTGCCAGCAGTGAAGTGCGAGCGGGGGGGCTGGGAGAGCAGTACTTC
TRBD2,TRBV27,NA,TRBJ2-7,CASSPPGRDEQYF,TGTGCCAGCAGTCCCCCGGGGAGGGACGAGCAGTACTTC
TRBD1,TRBV9,once,TRBJ1-1,CASSVDFFSGDSNKAFF,TGTGCCAGCAGCGTAGATTTTTTCTCTGGGGACAGCAATAAAGCTTTCTTT
NA,TRBV5-1,NA,TRBJ2-5,CASSLDGRGGETQYF,TGCGCCAGCAGCTTGGACGGCAGGGGCGGGGAGACCCAGTACTTC